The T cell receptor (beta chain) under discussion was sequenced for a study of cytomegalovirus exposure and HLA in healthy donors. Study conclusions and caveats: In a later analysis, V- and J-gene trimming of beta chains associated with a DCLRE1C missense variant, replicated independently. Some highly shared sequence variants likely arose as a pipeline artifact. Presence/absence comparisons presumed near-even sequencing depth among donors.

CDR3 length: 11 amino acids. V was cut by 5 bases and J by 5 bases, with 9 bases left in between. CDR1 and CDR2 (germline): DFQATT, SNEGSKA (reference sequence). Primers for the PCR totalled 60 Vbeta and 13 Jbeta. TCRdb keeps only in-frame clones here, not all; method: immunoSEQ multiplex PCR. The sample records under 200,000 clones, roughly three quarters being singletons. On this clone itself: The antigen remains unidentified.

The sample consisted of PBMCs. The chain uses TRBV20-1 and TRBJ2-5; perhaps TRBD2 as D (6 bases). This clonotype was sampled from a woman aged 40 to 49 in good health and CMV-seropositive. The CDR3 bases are TGCAGTGCTGCCGCGGGGGAGACCCAGTACTTC. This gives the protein CSAAAGETQYF.